A selection of T cell receptor beta chains follows, all from one sample in a study of human T cells and chemical hapten exposure. TCRdb re-called the RACE reads through MiXCR, storing one row per CDR3 protein. In the table there are 150,000 to 200,000 distinct CDR3 sequences, roughly 25% of which are singletons. This specimen was whole blood, taken in connection with sensitization to the hapten diphenylcyclopropenone (DPC). These receptors were taken from a woman between 18 and 30 years old with alopecia areata. Some clones in this sample may be carry-over from other donors' samples. Both conserved end residues are part of each CDR3. A D gene is named only where the DNA matches it firmly. Clone size is given for some rows only: seen once, a few or many times, or a class if the clone is expanded.

>TRBJ2-7|NA|TRBD1|TRBV20-1|13
CSAMDRWSYEQYF
TGCAGTGCTATGGACAGGTGGTCCTACGAGCAGTACTTC
>TRBJ2-5|few|NA|TRBV25-1|14
CASSEYIKKTGQYF
TGTGCCAGCAGTGAATATATTAAGAAGACAGGCCAGTACTTC
>TRBJ2-1|few|NA|TRBV12-3/TRBV12-4|13
CASTTPWTHEQFF
TGTGCCAGCACAACTCCATGGACCCATGAGCAGTTCTTC
>TRBJ2-1|NA|TRBD2|TRBV2|16
CASSDAGGASFNEQFF
TGTGCCAGCAGTGATGCGGGGGGGGCCAGTTTCAATGAGCAGTTCTTC
>TRBJ1-2|few|NA|TRBV29-1|15
CSVEDPAGVNYGYTF
TGCAGCGTTGAAGATCCTGCAGGGGTTAACTATGGCTACACCTTC
>TRBJ2-3|NA|NA|TRBV7-2|13
CASSLEVTDTQYF
TGTGCCAGCAGCTTAGAAGTCACAGATACGCAGTATTTT
>TRBJ2-3|NA|NA|TRBV11-2|14
CASSPFSPENTQYF
TGTGCCAGCAGCCCATTTTCCCCCGAAAATACGCAGTATTTT
>TRBJ2-2|NA|NA|TRBV4-3|19
CASSQEGARDGGDTGELFF
TGCGCCAGCAGCCAAGAGGGGGCAAGGGACGGGGGAGACACCGGGGAGCTGTTTTTT
>TRBJ2-3|few|NA|TRBV7-6|14
CASSSEPDPDTQYF
TGTGCCAGCAGCTCCGAACCAGACCCTGATACGCAGTATTTT
>TRBJ2-1|NA|NA|TRBV7-2|15
CASSLGGVVNNEQFF
TGTGCCAGCAGCTTAGGGGGGGTAGTAAACAATGAGCAGTTCTTC
>TRBJ2-2|NA|TRBD1|TRBV12-5|14
CFFAGQENTGELFF
TGTTTCTTTGCGGGACAGGAGAACACCGGGGAGCTGTTTTTT
>TRBJ2-2|few|NA|TRBV6-1|13
CASAGKNTGELFF
TGTGCCAGCGCAGGGAAGAACACCGGGGAGCTGTTTTTT
>TRBJ2-6|NA|NA|TRBV29-1|13
CSVVVAGANVLTF
TGCAGCGTTGTGGTCGCTGGGGCCAACGTCCTGACTTTC
>TRBJ1-1|NA|TRBD1|TRBV18|15
CASSSDRGMNTEAFF
TGTGCCAGCTCATCGGACAGGGGCATGAACACTGAAGCTTTCTTT
>TRBJ2-5|few|NA|TRBV20-1|14
CSARVEGPAGTQYF
TGCAGTGCTAGAGTTGAGGGACCGGCGGGGACCCAGTACTTC
>TRBJ2-7|NA|NA|TRBV7-6|13
CASSLVNRQEQYF
TGTGCCAGCAGCTTAGTGAACAGGCAAGAGCAGTACTTC
>TRBJ2-3|NA|NA|TRBV7-9|14
CASSTTEKTDTQYF
TGTGCCAGCAGCACAACAGAGAAGACAGATACGCAGTATTTT
>TRBJ2-7|few|NA|TRBV5-5|13
CASSPPVSYEQYF
TGTGCCAGCAGCCCCCCGGTCTCCTACGAGCAGTACTTC
>TRBJ1-4|NA|NA|TRBV25-1|16
CASSAPDSSTNEKLFF
TGTGCCAGCAGTGCCCCCGACAGTTCAACTAATGAAAAACTGTTTTTT
>TRBJ2-5|few|NA|TRBV4-1|15
CASSQDPGPEETQYF
TGCGCCAGCAGCCAAGATCCAGGGCCGGAAGAGACCCAGTACTTC
>TRBJ1-4|few|NA|TRBV7-2|16
CASSLGEAGVREKLFF
TGTGCCAGCAGCTTAGGCGAGGCAGGGGTACGTGAAAAACTGTTTTTT
>TRBJ1-1|few|TRBD1|TRBV7-3|14
CASSLGQSITEAFF
TGTGCCAGCAGCTTGGGACAGTCTATCACTGAAGCTTTCTTT
>TRBJ2-1|NA|NA|TRBV21-1|15
CASDGERGGRGEQFF
TGTGCCAGCGACGGGGAGCGGGGGGGCCGTGGTGAGCAGTTCTTC
>TRBJ1-2|few|TRBD1|TRBV20-1|13
CSAIRDRNYGYTF
TGCAGTGCTATCCGGGACAGAAACTATGGCTACACCTTC
>TRBJ2-1|NA|NA|TRBV5-1|12
CASSVGEDEQFF
TGCGCCAGCAGCGTCGGTGAGGATGAGCAGTTCTTC
>TRBJ2-5|NA|TRBD2|TRBV6-6|16
CASRPRSGGLQETQYF
TGTGCCAGCAGACCCCGCAGCGGGGGGCTCCAAGAGACCCAGTACTTC
>TRBJ2-3|NA|TRBD2|TRBV5-1|15
CASSLAAGGTDTQYF
TGCGCCAGCAGCTTGGCGGCGGGGGGAACAGATACGCAGTATTTT
>TRBJ2-2|NA|NA|TRBV20-1|15
CSARDIAENTGELFF
TGCAGTGCTAGAGATATAGCGGAGAACACCGGGGAGCTGTTTTTT
>TRBJ2-3|NA|NA|TRBV4-2|15
CASSQEYWGRDTQYF
TGTGCCAGCAGCCAAGAGTATTGGGGGAGGGATACGCAGTATTTT
>TRBJ2-3|few|NA|TRBV5-1|12
CASSLFADTQYF
TGCGCCAGCAGCTTGTTCGCAGATACGCAGTATTTT
>TRBJ1-2|NA|TRBD1|TRBV7-9|15
CASSLMTGLEDGYTF
TGTGCCAGCAGCTTAATGACAGGGTTGGAAGATGGCTACACCTTC
>TRBJ2-5|NA|TRBD1|TRBV7-2|15
CASSLTGGQQETQYF
TGTGCCAGCAGCTTAACAGGGGGCCAACAAGAGACCCAGTACTTC
>TRBJ1-2|NA|NA|TRBV6-2/TRBV6-3|12
CASSYSAFGYTF
TGTGCCAGCAGTTATTCCGCTTTTGGCTACACCTTC
>TRBJ2-2|few|TRBD2|TRBV20-1|17
CSARDIRLAGAAGELFF
TGCAGTGCTAGAGATATCAGACTAGCGGGAGCTGCCGGGGAGCTGTTTTTT
>TRBJ1-5|few|NA|TRBV6-2/TRBV6-3|16
CASSRFTGPSNQPQHF
TGTGCCAGCAGTCGGTTTACAGGGCCCTCCAATCAGCCCCAGCATTTT
>TRBJ2-3|NA|NA|TRBV4-3|15
CASSQDQGSTDTQYF
TGCGCCAGCAGCCAAGATCAGGGCAGCACAGATACGCAGTATTTT
>TRBJ2-6|NA|TRBD2|TRBV7-3|20
CASSRAPGLAGGSGANVLTF
TGTGCCAGCAGCCGGGCACCGGGACTAGCGGGAGGCTCTGGGGCCAACGTCCTGACTTTC
>TRBJ2-3|few|NA|TRBV5-1|16
CASSQTGRLGIIGQYF
TGCGCCAGCAGCCAGACGGGTCGGTTGGGTATCATCGGGCAGTATTTT
>TRBJ1-3|NA|NA|TRBV7-2|16
CASSPRQIWPGNTIYF
TGTGCCAGCAGCCCGAGACAGATCTGGCCTGGAAACACCATATATTTT
>TRBJ2-5|NA|NA|TRBV9|15
CASSVAGVPQETQYF
TGTGCCAGCAGCGTAGCGGGGGTACCTCAAGAGACCCAGTACTTC
>TRBJ1-3|few|NA|TRBV20-1|13
CSAQPGAGNTIYF
TGCAGTGCCCAGCCAGGGGCTGGAAACACCATATATTTT
>TRBJ1-4|few|NA|TRBV7-9|14
CASSLERVNEKLFF
TGTGCCAGCAGCTTAGAACGGGTTAATGAAAAACTGTTTTTT
>TRBJ2-1|few|NA|TRBV15|14
CATSRVTVAAEQFF
TGTGCCACCAGCAGAGTCACCGTAGCGGCTGAACAGTTCTTC
>TRBJ2-3|once|TRBD2|TRBV11-2|14
CASSPGDYQDTQYF
TGTGCCAGCAGCCCCGGGGACTATCAAGATACGCAGTATTTT
>TRBJ2-3|few|TRBD2|TRBV20-1|15
CSALPGGPSTDTQYF
TGCAGTGCCCTACCGGGGGGACCCAGCACAGATACGCAGTATTTT
>TRBJ2-5|few|TRBD2|TRBV9|15
CASSRGGVYQETQYF
TGTGCCAGCAGCCGGGGGGGGGTGTACCAAGAGACCCAGTACTTC
>TRBJ2-2|few|TRBD1|TRBV4-1|14
CASSQRGLVGELFF
TGCGCCAGCAGCCAAAGGGGGCTGGTCGGGGAGCTGTTTTTT
>TRBJ1-4|NA|NA|TRBV9|15
CASSPTRQALGELFF
TGTGCCAGCAGCCCCACGAGACAAGCCCTTGGGGAACTGTTTTTT
>TRBJ1-3|NA|NA|TRBV25-1|16
CASSTGPGSSGNTIYF
TGTGCCAGCAGTACTGGACCGGGGAGCTCTGGAAACACCATATATTTT
>TRBJ1-2|few|TRBD1|TRBV19|13
CASKQGAGDGYTF
TGTGCCAGTAAGCAGGGGGCGGGCGATGGCTACACCTTC
>TRBJ1-2|few|NA|TRBV27|13
CASRTGQPYGYTF
TGTGCCAGCAGAACAGGTCAACCCTATGGCTACACCTTC
>TRBJ2-2|NA|NA|TRBV20-1|12
CSAERYTGELFF
TGCAGTGCCGAGCGTTACACCGGGGAGCTGTTTTTT